A selection of T cell receptor beta chains follows, all from one sample in a study of radiotherapy plus CTLA-4 blockade in lung cancer. The protocol was immunoSEQ multiplex PCR, while the TCRdb copy is restricted to in-frame clones and leaves out a portion. This repertoire shows around 53,000 clones, roughly 90% found once; its top ten account for around 17%. The sequenced sample was peripheral blood, obtained from a patient treated with radiotherapy plus ipilimumab. All receptors come from a human donor with non-small cell lung cancer that progressed on radiotherapy plus ipilimumab. Some clones in this sample may be carry-over from other donors' samples. Each CDR3 is given with its conserved first and last residue. A D gene is named only where the DNA matches it firmly. Size is omitted from some rows. Given values are once, few, many or a class for expanded clones.

d_call j_call clone_size v_call cdr3_aa cdr3_nt
- TRBJ2-3 - TRBV2 CASSGLVSTDTQYF TGTGCCAGCAGTGGACTGGTTAGCACAGATACGCAGTATTTT
TRBD2 TRBJ2-5 - TRBV7-2 CASSPVSGIIQYF TGTGCCAGCAGCCCTGTTAGCGGGATCATCCAGTACTTC
- TRBJ1-2 - TRBV11-2 CASSAPRDGYTF TGTGCCAGCAGCGCCCCCCGGGATGGCTACACCTTC
TRBD1 TRBJ2-7 - TRBV11-2 CASSLRDRGIGQYF TGTGCCAGCAGCTTACGGGACAGGGGAATAGGGCAGTACTTC
- TRBJ2-5 - TRBV5-1 CASSLYRRGETQYF TGCGCCAGCAGCTTGTATCGGAGGGGAGAGACCCAGTACTTC
TRBD2 TRBJ2-3 - TRBV13 CASSFVASGSTDTQYF TGTGCCAGCAGCTTTGTAGCTAGCGGGAGTACAGATACGCAGTATTTT
- TRBJ1-2 - TRBV18 CASSPIPGGSYGYTF TGTGCCAGCTCACCGATACCGGGGGGTTCCTATGGCTACACCTTC
TRBD1 TRBJ1-1 - TRBV9 CASSTRTGGGGEAFF TGTGCCAGCAGCACCCGTACAGGGGGCGGTGGTGAAGCTTTCTTT
- TRBJ2-3 once TRBV9 CASSVEGDTQYF TGTGCCAGCAGCGTAGAGGGGGATACGCAGTATTTT
- TRBJ1-1 - TRBV21-1 CASSICMNTEAFF TGTGCCAGCAGCATATGTATGAACACTGAAGCTTTCTTT
TRBD2 TRBJ2-2 - TRBV7-3 CASSPSSGGPTGELFF TGTGCCAGCAGCCCGAGTAGCGGGGGGCCCACCGGGGAGCTGTTTTTT
TRBD1 TRBJ2-6 few TRBV5-1 CASSLFVSSQGAGGANVLTF TGCGCCAGCAGCTTGTTCGTTAGCTCGCAGGGGGCGGGCGGGGCCAACGTCCTGACTTTC
- TRBJ2-7 - TRBV29-1 CSVEYLTGEQYF TGCAGCGTTGAATACCTGACGGGGGAGCAGTACTTC
- TRBJ2-6 - TRBV5-1 CASSEESGANVLTF TGCGCCAGCAGTGAAGAGTCTGGGGCCAACGTCCTGACTTTC
- TRBJ1-4 - TRBV27 CASSFMGQGTDYHEKLFF TGTGCCAGCAGTTTTATGGGCCAGGGGACCGACTATCATGAAAAACTGTTTTTT
- TRBJ1-4 - TRBV7-2 CASSLELPPNEKLFF TGTGCCAGCAGCTTAGAGCTACCCCCGAATGAAAAACTGTTTTTT
TRBD1 TRBJ2-7 - TRBV10-1 CASSGSMDRLPYEQYF TGCGCCAGCAGTGGATCTATGGACAGGCTGCCCTACGAGCAGTACTTC
TRBD2 TRBJ2-2 - TRBV2 CATTSGGAITGELFF TGTGCCACGACTAGCGGGGGGGCTATCACCGGGGAGCTGTTTTTT
TRBD1 TRBJ2-7 - TRBV27 CASSYRQGIYEQYF TGTGCCAGCAGTTACCGACAGGGTATCTACGAGCAGTACTTC
- TRBJ1-2 - TRBV7-2 CASSTRTTGLYGYTF TGTGCCAGCAGCACGCGTACGACAGGCCTCTATGGCTACACCTTC
TRBD1 TRBJ2-7 few TRBV30 CAWSYSGTGPYEQYF TGTGCCTGGAGTTATTCCGGGACAGGACCCTACGAGCAGTACTTC
- TRBJ1-2 few TRBV6-1 CASRSTRSPHGYTF TGTGCCAGCAGGTCGACACGGTCCCCACATGGCTACACCTTC
TRBD1 TRBJ2-1 - TRBV5-4 CASSPGTGVYNEQFF TGTGCCAGCAGCCCCGGGACAGGGGTTTACAATGAGCAGTTCTTC
TRBD2 TRBJ2-3 - TRBV6-4 CASSEAGGADTQYF TGTGCCAGCAGTGAAGCGGGGGGAGCGGATACGCAGTATTTT
TRBD1 TRBJ2-7 - TRBV11-2 CASSPSGTGGDKQYF TGTGCCAGCAGCCCATCCGGGACAGGGGGCGACAAGCAGTACTTC
- TRBJ2-5 - TRBV12-5 CASVDINEETQYF TGTGCTAGTGTCGACATAAACGAGGAGACCCAGTACTTC
- TRBJ1-2 - TRBV25-1 CATSTDSNYGYTF TGTGCCACCTCGACAGACTCTAACTATGGCTACACCTTC
- TRBJ1-3 - TRBV2 CASSENNSGNTIYF TGTGCCAGCAGTGAAAACAACTCTGGAAACACCATATATTTT
TRBD1 TRBJ1-2 - TRBV6-1 CASSELGQGHGYTF TGTGCCAGCAGTGAATTAGGACAGGGGCATGGCTACACCTTC
- TRBJ2-1 - TRBV28 CASSLTGDPTNEQFF TGTGCCAGCAGTCTTACGGGGGACCCTACCAATGAGCAGTTCTTC
- TRBJ2-4 once TRBV4-3 CASSQGPGDIQYF TGCGCCAGCAGCCAAGGTCCCGGGGACATTCAGTACTTC
TRBD1 TRBJ1-2 few TRBV18 CASSPTGQGGGYTF TGTGCCAGCTCACCGACGGGACAGGGCGGCGGCTACACCTTC
- TRBJ2-7 - TRBV28 CASTSEGRPIAFSYEQYF TGTGCCAGCACCTCGGAGGGGCGGCCGATCGCCTTTTCCTACGAGCAGTACTTC
- TRBJ2-1 - TRBV29-1 CSVEGDYLNEQFF TGCAGCGTTGAAGGCGATTACCTCAATGAGCAGTTCTTC
- TRBJ1-4 few TRBV28 CASSSREKLFF TGTGCCAGCAGCTCGCGGGAAAAACTGTTTTTT
TRBD1 TRBJ2-1 - TRBV5-6 CASSLGGTGFYNEQFF TGTGCCAGCAGCTTGGGGGGGACAGGGTTCTACAATGAGCAGTTCTTC
- TRBJ1-6 - TRBV27 CASSLDSVSPLHF TGTGCCAGCAGTTTGGACAGCGTTTCACCCCTCCACTTT
- TRBJ2-3 - TRBV15 CATSRSNGRATDTQYF TGTGCCACCAGCAGATCGAACGGGAGAGCCACAGATACGCAGTATTTT
TRBD1 TRBJ1-4 - TRBV29-1 CSVEDLRDREGEKLFF TGCAGCGTTGAAGATCTTCGGGACAGGGAGGGTGAAAAACTGTTTTTT
TRBD2 TRBJ2-5 - TRBV11-3 CASSLGSGRGKTQYF TGTGCCAGCAGCTTAGGATCCGGGAGGGGGAAGACCCAGTACTTC
- TRBJ1-5 - TRBV15 CATSRGGTDSNQPQHF TGTGCCACCAGCAGAGGGGGGACTGATAGCAATCAGCCCCAGCATTTT
- TRBJ1-3 - TRBV11-2 CASSLDGGNTIYF TGTGCCAGCAGCTTAGATGGGGGCAACACCATATATTTT
- TRBJ1-2 - TRBV19 CASMRDIGGGYTF TGTGCCAGTATGAGGGACATCGGAGGTGGCTACACCTTC
TRBD1 TRBJ1-4 - TRBV4-2 CASSPKQGSDEKLFF TGTGCCAGCAGCCCGAAACAGGGGAGCGATGAAAAACTGTTTTTT
TRBD2 TRBJ2-3 - TRBV30 CAWRPSGGGTDTQYF TGTGCCTGGAGGCCTAGCGGGGGGGGCACAGATACGCAGTATTTT
TRBD2 TRBJ2-5 few TRBV5-4 CASSPRGAGDKETQYF TGTGCCAGCAGCCCTCGGGGAGCGGGAGATAAGGAGACCCAGTACTTC
TRBD1 TRBJ1-6 - TRBV7-2 CASSSPGTGSIPLHF TGTGCCAGCAGCTCACCAGGGACAGGGAGTATACCCCTCCACTTT
TRBD1 TRBJ2-7 once TRBV28 CASRGRDRVHEQYF TGTGCCAGCAGGGGACGGGACAGGGTCCACGAGCAGTACTTC
TRBD1 TRBJ1-2 - TRBV29-1 CSVGHGQATGGYGYTF TGCAGCGTTGGACATGGACAGGCTACTGGAGGCTATGGCTACACCTTC
TRBD2 TRBJ2-1 - TRBV6-4 CASSDGTSGGEEQFF TGTGCCAGCAGTGACGGGACTAGCGGGGGGGAAGAGCAGTTCTTC